This entry concerns a single T cell receptor beta chain. Its cognate antigen is unknown. The PCR used 60 Vbeta and 13 Jbeta primers. Data came from immunoSEQ multiplex PCR; TCRdb stores just in-frame clones and leaves some out. The sample contains about 160,000 clones, less than 90% of which appear only once. This record belongs to a study of cytomegalovirus exposure and HLA in healthy donors. Study-wide results and caveats: Reportedly, fewer N-insertions than the roughly 700-donor mean appeared in an Asian-associated ancestry cluster in a later analysis. Later analysis placed DRB1 highest and HLA-C lowest in TCR association rates, which differed by HLA locus. Most sequenced TCRs were rare (though some public TCRs occurred in many donors).

The specimen was PBMCs. This receptor was taken from a man aged 50 or older in good health and CMV-seropositive.

The CDR3 DNA reads as TGCGCCAGCAGCCAAGATCCCGACACTTCAAGGGAGCTGTTTTTT. Translation gives CASSQDPDTSRELFF. The chain carries TRBV4-3 and TRBJ2-2; D not resolved. Per the germline V gene, CDR1 is LGHNA and CDR2 is YSLEER. The CDR3 is 15 residues long. The V and J ends lost 0 bases and 9 bases respectively, with 14 bases between them.